A single T cell receptor beta chain is shown here with its context. The CDR3 length is 15 residues. After removal of 5 bases from V and 6 bases from J, the junction contained 5 bases not matched to a gene. CDR1 is SNHLY, CDR2 FYNNEI, per germline. In the original workflow: Reference gene primer amplification yielded estimated nucleated cell counts. Data came from immunoSEQ multiplex PCR; TCRdb stores just in-frame clones and leaves some out. The V and J calls and clone size were taken over from that table, and D and trimming were inferred from the DNA. This sample has roughly 200,000 clones; roughly 76% occur once, and the top ten carry about 10%. The data originate from a study of blood T cell repertoires in COVID-19.

This receptor was obtained from a woman in her 40s with COVID-19, enrolled during active disease. This rearrangement joins TRBV2 to TRBJ1-4; 11 positions match TRBD1. The sequenced sample was peripheral blood. The CDR3 region has the DNA TGTGCCAGCAGTTCGGACAGGGGGCGGGATGAAAAACTGTTTTTT. This gives the protein CASSSDRGRDEKLFF. Full variable domain (outside the CDR3, taken from reference TRBV2 and TRBJ1-4): EPEVTQTPSHQVTQMGQEVILRCVPISNHLYFYWYRQILGQKVEFLVSFYNNEISEKSEIFDDQFSVERPDGSNFTLKIRSTKLEDSAMYFCASSSDRGRDEKLFFGSGTQLSVL.